These 9 T cell receptor beta chains share one sample of origin, sequenced in a study of T cell responses to AZD1222 COVID-19 vaccine. Sequencing used immunoSEQ multiplex PCR; TCRdb keeps in-frame clones, though not all of them. Counted here are about 130,000 clones, around 89% occurring once; the ten biggest clones make up approximately 9.4%. The material sequenced was peripheral blood, taken 28 days after the second AZD1222 dose. The receptors here all came from an adult who received the AZD1222 COVID-19 vaccine.

The rearrangement joins TRBV6-6 to TRBJ2-2, with D unclear. Per the germline V gene, CDR1 is MNHNY and CDR2 is SVGAGI (reference sequence). Trimming shortened V by 5 bases and J by 6 bases, and 7 bases separated the two germline ends. This CDR3 comprises 12 residues. The CDR3 here is CASSAGSGELFF. The CDR3 DNA reads as TGTGCCAGCAGTGCCGGGTCCGGGGAGCTGTTTTTT.

The chain links TRBV6-5 to TRBJ2-1, with D maybe TRBD1 (5 bases). From germline, CDR1 is MNHEY and CDR2 SVGAGI. V lost 2 bases and J lost 2, with 7 bases in between. The CDR3 is 14 residues long. As DNA, the CDR3 is TGTGCCAGCAGTTACAGGGGCGCCTACAATGAGCAGTTCTTC. This gives the protein CASSYRGAYNEQFF.

The chain carries TRBV2 and TRBJ1-6, with D possibly being TRBD1 (5 bases). Germline V lookup: CDR1 SNHLY, CDR2 FYNNEI. The CDR3 has 14 residues. V dropped 7 bases and J dropped 6 bases, with 13 bases sitting between them. The DNA for the CDR3 is TGTGCCAGCACCCCCGGGACGTCTAATTCACCCCTCCACTTT. It translates to CASTPGTSNSPLHF.

The V gene is TRBV4-2, the J gene TRBJ1-5; D is ambiguous. CDR3 size: 15 residues. Germline CDR1 and CDR2: LGHNA and YNFKEQ. Trimming left V 3 bases short and J 3 bases short, with 12 bases between. CDR3 bases: TGTGCCAGCAGCCAGGCAGCTAAACCCAATCAGCCCCAGCATTTT. It specifies CASSQAAKPNQPQHF.

The chain recombines TRBV7-2 with TRBJ1-2, with unresolved D. Trimming shortened V by 0 bases and J by 7 bases, and 12 bases separated the two germline ends. The germline V gene has CDR1 SGHTA and CDR2 FQGNSA. The CDR3 is 14 residues long. The CDR3 DNA reads as TGTGCCAGCAGCTTAGCGCTCGGGGTCGGTGGCTACACCTTC. The encoded protein is CASSLALGVGGYTF.

The chain has TRBV3-1 (or the pseudogene TRBV3-2) and TRBJ2-1; 7 bases map to TRBD2. Germline values: CDR1 LGHDT, CDR2 YNNKEL (reference sequence). V trimming: 4 bases; J trimming: 4 bases; junction bases outside the gene matches: 10. This CDR3 region has 16 residues. This chain's CDR3 is CASSPMSGENYNEQFF. CDR3 nucleotides: TGTGCCAGCAGCCCTATGAGCGGGGAAAATTACAATGAGCAGTTCTTC.

The rearrangement uses TRBV27 and TRBJ2-5; D possibly corresponds to TRBD2 (5 bases). Germline CDR1 is MNHEY and CDR2 is SMNVEV (reference sequence). V gave up 4 bases and J gave up 5 bases, with 17 bases separating them. There are 15 residues in the CDR3. The CDR3 nucleotides read TGTGCCAGCAGTTCCCCCGGCGGGTCCAAGGAGACCCAGTACTTC. This translates into CASSSPGGSKETQYF.

The CDR3 is CATSKDRGTYNEQFF. The CDR3 DNA reads as TGTGCCACCAGCAAGGACAGGGGAACCTACAATGAGCAGTTCTTC. The chain has TRBV15 and TRBJ2-1; 9 bases fit TRBD1. Germline loops: CDR1 LNHNV, CDR2 YYDKDF (reference sequence). The V segment lost 4 bases and the J segment 2 bases; nucleotides outside the gene matches: 3. CDR3 length equals 15 residues.

The rearrangement links TRBV10-3 to TRBJ1-6, with 7 bases identical to TRBD1. The CDR3 covers 13 residues. The trim removed 7 bases at V and 8 bases at J, leaving 5 bases unmatched. Germline CDR1 ENHRY, CDR2 SYGVKD. The CDR3 nucleotides read TGTGCCATCAAAGGCGACAGGGATTCACCCCTCCACTTT. It translates to CAIKGDRDSPLHF.